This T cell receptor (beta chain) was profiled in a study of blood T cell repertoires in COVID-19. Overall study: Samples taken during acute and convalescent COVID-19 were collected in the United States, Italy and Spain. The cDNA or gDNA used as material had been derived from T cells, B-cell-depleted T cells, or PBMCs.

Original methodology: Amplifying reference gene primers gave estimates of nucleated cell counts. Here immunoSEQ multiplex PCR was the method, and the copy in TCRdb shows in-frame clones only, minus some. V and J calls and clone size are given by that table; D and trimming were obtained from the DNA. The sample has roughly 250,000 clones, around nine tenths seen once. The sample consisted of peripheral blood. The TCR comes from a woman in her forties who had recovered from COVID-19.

The CDR3: CASSSTGSGTNEKLFF. CDR3 DNA: TGCGCCAGCAGCTCCACAGGGAGTGGAACTAATGAAAAACTGTTTTTT. This sequence joins TRBV5-1 and TRBJ1-4; tentative D call: TRBD1 (6 bases). With 3 bases removed from V and 1 base from J, the gap between germline ends came to 13 bases. The germline gives CDR1 SGHRS, CDR2 YFSETQ. The CDR3 is 16 residues long.